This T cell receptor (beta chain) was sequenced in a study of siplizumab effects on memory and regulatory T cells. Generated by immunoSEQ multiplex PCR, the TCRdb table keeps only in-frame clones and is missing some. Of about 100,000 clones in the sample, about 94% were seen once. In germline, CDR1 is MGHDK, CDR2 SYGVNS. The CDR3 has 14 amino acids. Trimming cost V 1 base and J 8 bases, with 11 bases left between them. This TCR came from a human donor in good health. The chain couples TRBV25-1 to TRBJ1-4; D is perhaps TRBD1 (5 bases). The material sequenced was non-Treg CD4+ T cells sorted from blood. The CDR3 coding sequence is TGTGCCAGCAGTGAATGGGCAGGGAGGGAAAAACTGTTTTTT. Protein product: CASSEWAGREKLFF.